Listed here are 31 T cell receptor beta chains from one sample, sequenced in a study of PD-L1 blockade in urothelial cancer. Assay used: immunoSEQ multiplex PCR; TCRdb lists only in-frame clones, some missing. The table includes approximately 52,000 clones, 85% detected once. Sample time point: pretreatment peripheral blood. This specimen was PBMCs, taken around atezolizumab (anti-PD-L1) treatment. Receptor source: a man in his 70s with urothelial cancer.

The V and J genes are TRBV9 and TRBJ2-2, with 7 bases lining up with TRBD2. The CDR3 spans 16 residues. Germline trimming cut 6 bases from V and 0 bases from J; bases unmatched to any gene: 8. CDR1 and CDR2 (germline): SGDLS, YYNGEE. The CDR3 is CASTFSGAANTGELFF. The CDR3 nucleotides are TGTGCCAGCACGTTCAGCGGGGCCGCGAACACCGGGGAGCTGTTTTTT.

CDR3: CASSLFNEQFF. DNA for the CDR3: TGTGCCAGCAGTCTTTTTAATGAGCAGTTCTTC. The chain combines TRBV28 with TRBJ2-1; D unresolved. This CDR3 has 11 residues. Germline V gene sequence: CDR1 MDHEN, CDR2 SYDVKM. V lost 5 bases and J lost 7, with 6 bases in between.

The CDR3 region is CAWKTGQNSYEQYF. The DNA for the CDR3 is TGTGCCTGGAAAACGGGACAGAATTCCTACGAGCAGTACTTC. The chain combines TRBV30 with TRBJ2-7; 7 positions agree with TRBD1. Germline CDR1 and CDR2: GTSNPN and SVGIG (reference sequence). V dropped 4 bases and J dropped 1; count of bases not matched to a gene: 7. CDR3 length equals 14 residues. The full variable domain, its missing parts supplied by reference TRBV30 and TRBJ2-7, is SQTIHQWPATLVQPVGSPLSLECTVEGTSNPNLYWYRQAAGRGLQLLFYSVGIGQISSEVPQNLSASRPQDRQFILSSKKLLLSDSGFYLCAWKTGQNSYEQYFGPGTRLTVT.

V usage is TRBV30 and J usage is TRBJ1-3; a possible D gene is TRBD1 (6 bases). The CDR3 contains 14 residues. Trimming took off 5 bases at V and 4 bases at J, with 15 bases between the two ends. Germline-derived CDR1 and CDR2 are GTSNPN and SVGIG (reference sequence). This CDR3 reads CAWEPPGVGNTIYF. Written as DNA, the CDR3 is TGTGCCTGGGAACCCCCAGGGGTCGGAAACACCATATATTTT.

This clone was seen once. This chain uses TRBV28 with TRBJ2-7, with D perhaps TRBD2 (6 bases). CDR1 is MDHEN and CDR2 is SYDVKM in the germline V gene. Deletions cut 2 bases from V and 5 bases from J, with 19 bases between. CDR3 length equals 16 residues. CDR3 sequence (DNA): TGTGCCAGCAGTTTAGGTGGAGGGCGGTTCGGAGACGAGCAGTACTTC. This encodes CASSLGGGRFGDEQYF.

The rearrangement uses TRBV9 and TRBJ2-1; TRBD1 agrees at 8 bases. CDR1 is SGDLS, CDR2 YYNGEE, per germline. V lost 4 bases, J lost 10 bases, and 10 bases stayed unmatched. CDR3 length equals 14 residues. The CDR3 nucleotides read TGTGCCAGCAGCCCCCCCACAGGGGGAAGGGAGCAGTTCTTC. Translated, it gives CASSPPTGGREQFF.

The genes are TRBV19 and TRBJ2-1; 8 bases agree with TRBD1. CDR3 length equals 15 residues. Trimming took 1 base from V and 4 from J; bases not matched to a gene: 3. Looked up from germline, CDR1 is LNHDA and CDR2 is SQIVND (reference sequence). In DNA form, the CDR3 reads TGTGCCAGTAGTATAGCAGGGGGCGGATACAATGAGCAGTTCTTC. Translation gives CASSIAGGGYNEQFF.

The chain recombines TRBV19 with TRBJ1-1; D not resolved. Germline CDR1 and CDR2: LNHDA and SQIVND (reference sequence). V dropped 8 bases and J dropped 0 bases, with 10 bases sitting between them. The CDR3 loop spans 13 amino acids. This CDR3 is CASSNIVNTEAFF. CDR3 sequence (DNA): TGTGCCAGTTCCAACATCGTGAACACTGAAGCTTTCTTT.

The V and J genes are TRBV4-1 and TRBJ1-2; 12 positions match TRBD1. Trimming at V came to 3 bases and at J to 7 bases, leaving 9 bases not matched to a gene. The CDR3 contains 16 residues. Germline CDR1 reads MGHRA; CDR2 reads YSYEKL. The CDR3 DNA reads as TGCGCCAGCAGCCAGGGCGGGGACAGGGGGCAGGGTGGCTACACCTTC. It specifies CASSQGGDRGQGGYTF.

This clone was recorded only once. The CDR3 bases are TGTGCCAGCAGCAAAGGGGCAGCTGCCCTACTAACCCCATCCTACGAGCAGTACTTC. Protein product: CASSKGAAALLTPSYEQYF. The chain joins TRBV7-2 to TRBJ2-7; a weak D match, TRBD1 (5 bases). Trimming took 5 bases from V and 1 from J, leaving 27 bases between them. The V gene's germline CDR1 is SGHTA and CDR2 FQGNSA. The length of the CDR3 is 19 residues.

This chain joins TRBV4-2 and TRBJ2-7; 8 bases line up with TRBD1. The trim removed 0 bases at V and 6 bases at J, leaving 4 bases unmatched. Germline values: CDR1 LGHNA, CDR2 YNFKEQ. This CDR3 spans 14 amino acids. The CDR3 sequence: CASSQDDRGGEQYF. As DNA, the CDR3 is TGTGCCAGCAGCCAAGATGACAGGGGAGGCGAGCAGTACTTC.

The rearrangement joins TRBV5-4 to TRBJ2-2, with 11 bases aligning to TRBD2. Germline V CDR1 and CDR2: SGHNT, YYREEE (reference sequence). The CDR3 extends over 15 amino acids. Trimming at V came to 5 bases and at J to 6 bases, leaving 6 bases not matched to a gene. The CDR3 nucleotides are TGTGCCAGCAGTTCTAGCGGGAGGTTCTCCGGGGAGCTGTTTTTT. Its protein product is CASSSSGRFSGELFF.

The V gene is TRBV4-1, the J gene TRBJ2-7, with a possible D match to TRBD1 (5 bases). V was shortened by 0 bases and J by 4 bases, with 13 bases between the two germline ends. CDR1 MGHRA and CDR2 YSYEKL come from the germline V gene. This CDR3 is built from 15 residues. This CDR3 reads CASSQDPAGLYEQYF. CDR3 sequence (DNA): TGCGCCAGCAGCCAAGATCCGGCAGGGCTATACGAGCAGTACTTC.

The chain employs TRBV14 and TRBJ1-2; the D gene is possibly TRBD1 (6 bases). Trimming took off 2 bases at V and 4 bases at J, with 11 bases between the two ends. The CDR3 contains 14 residues. Germline V gene sequence: CDR1 SGHDN, CDR2 FVKESK. CDR3 protein: CASSQQQGSYGYTF. The DNA for the CDR3 is TGTGCCAGCAGCCAACAACAGGGAAGCTATGGCTACACCTTC.

The chain uses TRBV6-5 and TRBJ2-7, with 8 bases identical to TRBD1. The CDR3 consists of 14 residues. Germline V gene lookup returns CDR1 MNHEY and CDR2 SVGAGI. V shed 6 bases, J shed 6 bases, and the junction held 10 bases outside the gene matches. CDR3 sequence reads: CASRRTGKRVEQYF. CDR3 DNA: TGTGCCAGCAGACGGACAGGGAAGAGGGTCGAGCAGTACTTC.

The J gene is TRBJ2-3, the V gene TRBV5-1; the match to TRBD2 covers 13 bases. V shed 2 bases and J 14 bases; nucleotides not matched to a gene: 14. CDR1 and CDR2 (germline): SGHRS, YFSETQ. The CDR3 totals 16 residues. The CDR3 loop is CASSLGLAGVRRYAYF. The DNA for the CDR3 is TGCGCCAGCAGCTTAGGACTAGCGGGAGTCAGGAGATACGCGTATTTT.

This clone was recorded a few times. The chain is built from TRBV4-1 and TRBJ2-2; 8 nucleotides line up with TRBD1. V was clipped by 1 base and J by 8 bases; unmatched bases: 9. The germline CDR1 and CDR2 sequences are MGHRA and YSYEKL. The CDR3 contains 16 residues. CDR3: CASSQGWSGGSGELFF. The CDR3 DNA sequence: TGCGCCAGCAGCCAAGGATGGTCAGGGGGCTCGGGGGAGCTGTTTTTT.

CDR3 bases: TGCGCCAGCAGCCCGACAGGGAGCACTGAAGCTTTCTTT. This codes for CASSPTGSTEAFF. The V and J genes are TRBV5-1 and TRBJ1-1; 7 bases line up with TRBD1. This CDR3 comprises 13 residues. The germline gives CDR1 SGHRS, CDR2 YFSETQ. V lost 4 bases, J lost 4 bases, and 4 bases stayed unmatched.

This rearrangement joins TRBV27 to TRBJ2-1; D is unresolved. The CDR3 spans 14 residues. Germline V gives CDR1 MNHEY, CDR2 SMNVEV (reference sequence). V lost 2 bases to trimming and J lost 2 bases, with 7 bases between them. CDR3 sequence reads: CASSLTRTYNEQFF. Written as DNA, the CDR3 is TGTGCCAGCAGTTTAACGCGGACCTACAATGAGCAGTTCTTC.

The chain is built from TRBV9 and TRBJ2-1; the D gene is possibly TRBD2 (5 bases). The germline V gene has CDR1 SGDLS and CDR2 YYNGEE. CDR3 length: 15 amino acids. V dropped 2 bases and J dropped 6 bases, with 15 bases sitting between them. CDR3 amino acids: CASSVSGNKANEQFF. DNA for the CDR3: TGTGCCAGCAGCGTTTCCGGGAATAAGGCCAATGAGCAGTTCTTC.

The chain links TRBV6-5 to TRBJ2-1, with D possibly matching TRBD2 (6 bases). This CDR3 region has 15 residues. Trimming shortened V by 2 bases and J by 6 bases, and 14 bases separated the two germline ends. Germline values: CDR1 MNHEY, CDR2 SVGAGI. The CDR3 here is CASSYRDLQINEQFF. The DNA for the CDR3 is TGTGCCAGCAGTTACCGGGACTTGCAGATCAATGAGCAGTTCTTC.

This clone was picked up a small number of times. This chain connects TRBV27 to TRBJ2-7; no firm D call. Trimming stripped 0 bases from V and 6 bases from J, with 6 bases between. Per the germline V gene, CDR1 is MNHEY and CDR2 is SMNVEV (reference sequence). This CDR3 comprises 12 residues. CDR3 sequence: CASSLSFGEQYF. The DNA of the CDR3 is TGTGCCAGCAGTTTATCCTTCGGCGAGCAGTACTTC.

The V and J genes are TRBV6-1 and TRBJ2-7; D remains ambiguous. CDR3 length: 13 amino acids. CDR1 is MNHNS, CDR2 SASEGT, per germline. Trimming removed 2 bases from V and 0 bases from J, with 5 bases in between. CDR3 region: CASSEPGSYEQYF. DNA for the CDR3: TGTGCCAGCAGTGAACCAGGCTCCTACGAGCAGTACTTC.

This chain connects TRBV6-5 to TRBJ1-1; D not certain. Trimming stripped 7 bases from V and 7 bases from J, with 16 bases between. Germline V gene sequence: CDR1 MNHEY, CDR2 SVGAGI. The CDR3 consists of 13 residues. The CDR3 is CASTPAGFGEAFF. The CDR3 bases are TGTGCCAGCACCCCGGCGGGGTTCGGTGAAGCTTTCTTT.

The chain combines TRBV6-5 with TRBJ1-5; perhaps TRBD1 as D (5 bases). The length of the CDR3 is 15 residues. With 6 bases removed from V and 4 bases from J, the gap between germline ends came to 16 bases. Germline CDR1 is MNHEY and CDR2 is SVGAGI. CDR3 protein: CASSLTTGVNQPQHF. CDR3 coding DNA: TGTGCCAGCAGCCTAACCACGGGGGTTAATCAGCCCCAGCATTTT.

The chain recombines TRBV15 with TRBJ1-2, with 7 bases aligning to TRBD1. The CDR3 totals 14 residues. V was pared by 3 bases and J by 1 base, with 2 bases of the junction left unmatched. Germline loops: CDR1 LNHNV, CDR2 YYDKDF (reference sequence). DNA for the CDR3: TGTGCCACCAGCAGGGGACAGTATAACTATGGCTACACCTTC. Protein sequence: CATSRGQYNYGYTF. The entire variable domain, with the rest obtained from reference TRBV15 and TRBJ1-2, is as follows: DAMVIQNPRYQVTQFGKPVTLSCSQTLNHNVMYWYQQKSSQAPKLLFHYYDKDFNNEADTPDNFQSRRPNTSFCFLDIRSPGLGDTAMYLCATSRGQYNYGYTFGSGTRLTVV.

The chain recombines TRBV7-9 with TRBJ2-3; TRBD2 matches 7 bases. After removal of 0 bases from V and 2 bases from J, the junction contained 8 bases not matched to a gene. CDR3 size: 17 residues. CDR1 is SEHNR and CDR2 is FQNEAQ in the germline V gene (reference sequence). This CDR3 is CASSLALGLAVTDTQYF. In DNA, the CDR3 is TGTGCCAGCAGCTTAGCGTTGGGGCTAGCGGTCACAGATACGCAGTATTTT.

The rearrangement joins TRBV18 to TRBJ1-4; D call uncertain. The CDR3 is 15 amino acids. The germline V and J ends were trimmed by 1 base and 6 bases, with 12 bases remaining between them. From germline, CDR1 is KGHSH and CDR2 LQKENI. The CDR3 bases are TGTGCCAGCTCACCACTCGCGGGCAGAGATGAAAAACTGTTTTTT. Amino acid sequence: CASSPLAGRDEKLFF.

The chain recombines TRBV5-8 with TRBJ2-7; 11 bases are a match to TRBD1. Germline V gene sequence: CDR1 SGHTS, CDR2 YDEGEE. The V and J ends lost 4 bases and 2 bases, in that order; junction bases with no gene match: 5. CDR3 length equals 15 residues. The CDR3 region has the DNA TGTGCCAGCAGCGTCCCGGGACAGGGGGCCTACGAGCAGTACTTC. Translating it yields CASSVPGQGAYEQYF.

The genes are TRBV27 and TRBJ2-1; 8 bases match TRBD2. The CDR3 runs 16 residues. V gave up 4 bases and J gave up 7 bases; unmatched junction bases: 12. Germline-derived CDR1 and CDR2 are MNHEY and SMNVEV (reference sequence). CDR3 bases: TGTGCCAGCAGTTCCCGGGTAGCGGGGCCCGGGAATGAGCAGTTCTTC. Amino acids: CASSSRVAGPGNEQFF.

The chain couples TRBV5-4 to TRBJ2-1; possibly TRBD1 for D (5 bases). This CDR3 comprises 15 residues. Germline CDR1 SGHNT, CDR2 YYREEE (reference sequence). V was trimmed by 3 bases and J by 4 bases, leaving 14 bases between them. CDR3 in amino acids: CASSSRQTLYNEQFF. The CDR3, as DNA: TGTGCCAGCAGCTCCAGACAGACCCTGTACAATGAGCAGTTCTTC. The whole variable domain, filled in from reference TRBV5-4 and TRBJ2-1, reads ETGVTQSPTHLIKTRGQQVTLRCSSQSGHNTVSWYQQALGQGPQFIFQYYREEENGRGNFPPRFSGLQFPNYSSELNVNALELDDSALYLCASSSRQTLYNEQFFGPGTRLTVL.